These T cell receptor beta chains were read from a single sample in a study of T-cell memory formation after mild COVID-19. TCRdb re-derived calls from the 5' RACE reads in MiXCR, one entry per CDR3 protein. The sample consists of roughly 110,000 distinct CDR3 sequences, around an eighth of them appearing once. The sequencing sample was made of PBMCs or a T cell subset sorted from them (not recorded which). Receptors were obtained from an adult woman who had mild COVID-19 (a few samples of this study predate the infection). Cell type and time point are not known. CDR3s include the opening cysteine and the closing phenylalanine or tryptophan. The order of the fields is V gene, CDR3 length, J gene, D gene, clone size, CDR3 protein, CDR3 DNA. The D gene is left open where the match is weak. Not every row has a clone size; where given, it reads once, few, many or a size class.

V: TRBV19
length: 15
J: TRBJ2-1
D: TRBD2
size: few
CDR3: CASSIGLAGGNEQFF
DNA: TGTGCCAGTAGTATAGGACTAGCGGGAGGGAATGAGCAGTTCTTC

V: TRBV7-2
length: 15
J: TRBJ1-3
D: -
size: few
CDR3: CASSEGGVSGNTIYF
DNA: TGTGCCAGCAGCGAAGGGGGTGTCTCTGGAAACACCATATATTTT

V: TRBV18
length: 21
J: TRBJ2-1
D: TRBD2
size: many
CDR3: CASSPNGPGRWTSGTYNEQFF
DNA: TGTGCCAGCTCACCAAACGGTCCGGGACGGTGGACTAGCGGGACCTACAATGAGCAGTTCTTC

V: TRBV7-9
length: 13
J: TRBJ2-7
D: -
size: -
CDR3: CASSLDISYEQYF
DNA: TGTGCCAGCAGCTTAGACATCTCCTACGAGCAGTACTTC

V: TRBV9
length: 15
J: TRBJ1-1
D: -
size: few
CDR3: CASTRKDTAREEAFF
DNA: TGTGCCAGCACTAGGAAGGACACCGCCCGAGAGGAAGCTTTCTTT

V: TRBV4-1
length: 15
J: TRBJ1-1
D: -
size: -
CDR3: CASSQGAGMNTEAFF
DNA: TGCGCCAGCAGCCAAGGGGCGGGCATGAACACTGAAGCTTTCTTT

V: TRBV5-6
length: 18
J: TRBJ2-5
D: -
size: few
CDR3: CASSLTLGKAETQETQYF
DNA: TGTGCCAGCAGCTTAACGTTAGGGAAAGCGGAGACTCAAGAGACCCAGTACTTC

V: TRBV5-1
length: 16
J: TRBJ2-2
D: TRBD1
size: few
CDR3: CASSPIQGAVTGELFF
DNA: TGCGCCAGCAGCCCCATTCAGGGGGCTGTCACCGGGGAGCTGTTTTTT

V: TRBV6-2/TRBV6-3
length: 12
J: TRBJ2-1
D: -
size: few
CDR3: CASSYPGNEQFF
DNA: TGTGCCAGCAGTTATCCGGGGAATGAGCAGTTCTTC

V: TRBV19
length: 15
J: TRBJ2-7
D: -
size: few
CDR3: CASSIVLQQAYEQYF
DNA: TGTGCCAGTAGTATAGTGTTGCAACAGGCCTACGAGCAGTACTTC

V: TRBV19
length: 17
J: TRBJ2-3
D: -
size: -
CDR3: CASSMGVGELITDTQYF
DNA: TGTGCCAGTAGTATGGGTGTTGGCGAACTGATCACAGATACGCAGTATTTT

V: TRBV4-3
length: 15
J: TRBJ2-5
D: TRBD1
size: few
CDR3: CASSHGQGLLETQYF
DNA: TGCGCCAGCAGCCACGGACAGGGGTTGCTAGAGACCCAGTACTTC

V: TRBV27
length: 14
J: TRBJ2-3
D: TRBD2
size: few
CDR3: CASTLGGGSYTQYF
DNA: TGTGCCAGCACCCTGGGGGGAGGGAGTTATACGCAGTATTTT

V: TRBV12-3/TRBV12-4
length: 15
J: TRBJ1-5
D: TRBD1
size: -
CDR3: CASSPTGQGNQPQHF
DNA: TGTGCCAGCAGTCCAACGGGACAGGGAAATCAGCCCCAGCATTTT

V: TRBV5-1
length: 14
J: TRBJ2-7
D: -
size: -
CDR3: CASSLEGNSYEQYF
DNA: TGCGCCAGCAGCTTGGAGGGTAACTCCTACGAGCAGTACTTC

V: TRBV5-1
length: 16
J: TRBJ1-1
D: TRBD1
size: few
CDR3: CASSLGGGTGMPEAFF
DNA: TGCGCCAGCAGCTTGGGAGGGGGGACAGGCATGCCTGAAGCTTTCTTT

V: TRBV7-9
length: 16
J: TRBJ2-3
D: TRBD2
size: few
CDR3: CASSLIRAGSTDTQYF
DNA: TGTGCCAGCAGCCTAATCCGAGCGGGGAGCACAGATACGCAGTATTTT

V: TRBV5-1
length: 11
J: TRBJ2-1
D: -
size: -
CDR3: CASSWGVEQFF
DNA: TGCGCCAGCAGCTGGGGTGTCGAGCAGTTCTTC

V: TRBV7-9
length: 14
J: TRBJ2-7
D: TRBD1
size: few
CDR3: CASSFGQGTYEQYF
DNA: TGTGCCAGCAGCTTTGGACAGGGGACCTACGAGCAGTACTTC

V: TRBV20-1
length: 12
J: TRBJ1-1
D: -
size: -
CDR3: CSATTLSTEAFF
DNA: TGCAGTGCTACCACTTTGAGCACTGAAGCTTTCTTT